These 5 T cell receptor beta chains were sequenced from one sample in a study of blood T cell repertoires in COVID-19. Generated by immunoSEQ multiplex PCR, the TCRdb table keeps only in-frame clones and is missing some. Here the sample spans around 230,000 clones, roughly 84% being singletons. Sequenced: peripheral blood. Receptors were obtained from a man in his forties with acute or convalescent COVID-19.

The V gene is TRBV19, the J gene TRBJ1-1; D gene ambiguous. V gave up 4 bases and J gave up 7 bases, with 13 bases separating them. This CDR3 region has 13 residues. Germline-derived CDR1 and CDR2 are LNHDA and SQIVND (reference sequence). In DNA form, the CDR3 reads TGTGCCAGTAGTACTACACGAGGCAGTGAAGCTTTCTTT. Protein sequence: CASSTTRGSEAFF.

The chain has TRBV9 and TRBJ2-1; tentatively, D is TRBD2 (5 bases). The CDR3 is 15 residues long. V shed 3 bases and J shed 7 bases, with 17 bases lying between them. Germline assignment: CDR1 SGDLS and CDR2 YYNGEE. Here the CDR3 DNA reads TGTGCCAGCAGCGCCTTAGGACTGCCGCGGAATGAGCAGTTCTTC. Translating it yields CASSALGLPRNEQFF.

In this sample, this clone turned up a few times. V is TRBV27 and J is TRBJ1-1; 8 bases are shared with TRBD1. Trimming at V came to 4 bases and at J to 5 bases, leaving 9 bases not matched to a gene. The CDR3 is made up of 15 amino acids. Germline V CDR1 and CDR2: MNHEY, SMNVEV (reference sequence). The CDR3 here is CASSSGQGKGTEAFF. In DNA form, the CDR3 reads TGTGCCAGCAGTTCCGGACAGGGCAAGGGGACTGAAGCTTTCTTT.

Only a few counts were recorded for this clone. The chain couples TRBV19 to TRBJ1-2; D is unclear. This CDR3 comprises 14 residues. V was trimmed by 4 bases and J by 4 bases, leaving 13 bases between them. The germline CDR1 and CDR2 sequences are LNHDA and SQIVND (reference sequence). The CDR3 loop is CASSTDILSYGYTF. The CDR3 DNA follows: TGTGCCAGTAGTACCGACATCCTGAGCTATGGCTACACCTTC.

The rearrangement uses TRBV18 and TRBJ2-2, with 12 positions matching TRBD2. This CDR3 region has 16 residues. The ends lost 3 bases at V and 6 bases at J; junction bases unmatched: 5. Germline assignment: CDR1 KGHSH and CDR2 LQKENI. In DNA form, the CDR3 reads TGTGCCAGCTCACCCCGACTAGCGGGAGAAGCCGGGGAGCTGTTTTTT. It translates to CASSPRLAGEAGELFF.